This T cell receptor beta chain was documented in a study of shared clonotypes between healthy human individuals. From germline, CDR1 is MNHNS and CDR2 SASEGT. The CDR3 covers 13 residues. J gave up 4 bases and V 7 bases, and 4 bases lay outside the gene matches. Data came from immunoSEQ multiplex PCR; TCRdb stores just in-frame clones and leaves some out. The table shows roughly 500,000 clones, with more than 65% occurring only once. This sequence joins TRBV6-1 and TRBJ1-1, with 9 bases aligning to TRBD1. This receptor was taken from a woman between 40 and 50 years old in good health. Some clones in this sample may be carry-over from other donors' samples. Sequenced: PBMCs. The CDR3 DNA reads TGTGCCAGCATCGGGACAGGGCGCACTGAAGCTTTCTTT. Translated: CASIGTGRTEAFF.